This is a list of T cell receptor beta chains from one sample in a study of CD4+ T cells in melanoma. The repertoire was sequenced with immunoSEQ multiplex PCR; TCRdb's copy has only in-frame clones and lacks some. The table shows some 110,000 clones, with roughly 90% occurring only once. Sequencing was carried out using peripheral blood. The origin of the receptors is a human donor with melanoma. Both conserved end residues are part of each CDR3. The D gene is left open where the match is weak. Size is stated for part of the rows, as once, few or many counts, or as a class when the clone is expanded.

cdr3_length	j_call	d_call	v_call	clone_size	cdr3_nt	cdr3_aa
15	TRBJ2-7	TRBD2	TRBV9	NA	TGTGCCAGCAGCATAGGACTAGCGGGAGGGGACGAGCAGTACTTC	CASSIGLAGGDEQYF
17	TRBJ2-7	NA	TRBV28	once	TGTGCCAGCAGTTTATGGGCGACTTCCCCGGGCTCCTACGAGCAGTACTTC	CASSLWATSPGSYEQYF
13	TRBJ2-5	NA	TRBV2	NA	TGTGCCAGCAATCACAGAACCAAAGAGACCCAGTACTTC	CASNHRTKETQYF
14	TRBJ2-7	TRBD1	TRBV4-1	NA	TGCGCCAGCAGGGACAGGCCCCTCACCTACGAGCAGTACTTC	CASRDRPLTYEQYF
15	TRBJ1-1	NA	TRBV9	NA	TGTGCCAGCAGCGCGAGAACTGCAGGTTACACTGAAGCTTTCTTT	CASSARTAGYTEAFF
14	TRBJ1-1	NA	TRBV5-1	NA	TGCGCCAGCAGCCTACAGGGAGGGAACACTGAAGCTTTCTTT	CASSLQGGNTEAFF
13	TRBJ2-5	NA	TRBV5-1	NA	TGCGCCAGCAGCGGCTCACCTCGGGAGACCCAGTACTTC	CASSGSPRETQYF
11	TRBJ2-7	NA	TRBV28	NA	TGTGCCAGCATAAACCGCGGGGAGCAGTACTTC	CASINRGEQYF
13	TRBJ2-5	NA	TRBV7-9	NA	TGTGCCAGCAGCTTCTACAGCCAAGAGACCCAGTACTTC	CASSFYSQETQYF
11	TRBJ1-6	NA	TRBV20-1	NA	TGCAGTGCTAGAGATAATTCACCCCTCCACTTT	CSARDNSPLHF
14	TRBJ2-5	TRBD2	TRBV10-3	NA	TGTGCCATCAGTGGCGGGGGGGCCAAGGAGACCCAGTACTTC	CAISGGGAKETQYF
15	TRBJ1-2	NA	TRBV13	NA	TGTGCCAGCAGCCCCCGTGTGAAAGGGAACTATGGCTACACCTTC	CASSPRVKGNYGYTF
11	TRBJ1-2	TRBD1	TRBV27	NA	TGTGCCACCAGGGGGTGGTATGGCTACACCTTC	CATRGWYGYTF
15	TRBJ2-2	TRBD1	TRBV19	NA	TGTGCCAGTAGTGCGGACAGGGGGCAAGGCGGGGAGCTGTTTTTT	CASSADRGQGGELFF
13	TRBJ2-1	NA	TRBV18	NA	TGTGCCAGCTCACTCGGTAGGGACAATGAGCAGTTCTTC	CASSLGRDNEQFF
13	TRBJ1-2	TRBD1	TRBV9	once	TGTGCCAGCAGCCAAGGACAGGGCTATGGCTACACCTTC	CASSQGQGYGYTF
17	TRBJ2-3	NA	TRBV11-2	once	TGTGCCAGCAGCTTAGTTTATCAGGGGAGGAGCACAGATACGCAGTATTTT	CASSLVYQGRSTDTQYF
15	TRBJ2-1	NA	TRBV7-2	NA	TGTGCCAGCAGCCGAGAGGGCCTCGCTGTCAATGAGCAGTTCTTC	CASSREGLAVNEQFF
14	TRBJ1-5	NA	TRBV6-5	NA	TGTGCCAGCAGTGCTGCTCCGAGCGGAGGGCCCCAGCATTTT	CASSAAPSGGPQHF
14	TRBJ2-3	NA	TRBV5-8	NA	TGTGCCAGCAGCCGACAGGTAGTACCAGATACGCAGTATTTT	CASSRQVVPDTQYF
15	TRBJ1-5	NA	TRBV7-2	NA	TGTGCCAGCAGCTTAGAGGCAGGGAACAATCAGCCCCAGCATTTT	CASSLEAGNNQPQHF
16	TRBJ2-5	TRBD2	TRBV10-3	NA	TGTGCCATCAGTGGGGGACTAGCGGGGGGTAGAGAGACCCAGTACTTC	CAISGGLAGGRETQYF
15	TRBJ2-7	NA	TRBV4-3	NA	TGCGCCAGCAGCCAGGAAACTAGCATGGGACACGAGCAGTACTTC	CASSQETSMGHEQYF
16	TRBJ1-1	TRBD1	TRBV9	NA	TGTGCCAGCAGCGGCGGGACAGCCCATACAAACACTGAAGCTTTCTTT	CASSGGTAHTNTEAFF